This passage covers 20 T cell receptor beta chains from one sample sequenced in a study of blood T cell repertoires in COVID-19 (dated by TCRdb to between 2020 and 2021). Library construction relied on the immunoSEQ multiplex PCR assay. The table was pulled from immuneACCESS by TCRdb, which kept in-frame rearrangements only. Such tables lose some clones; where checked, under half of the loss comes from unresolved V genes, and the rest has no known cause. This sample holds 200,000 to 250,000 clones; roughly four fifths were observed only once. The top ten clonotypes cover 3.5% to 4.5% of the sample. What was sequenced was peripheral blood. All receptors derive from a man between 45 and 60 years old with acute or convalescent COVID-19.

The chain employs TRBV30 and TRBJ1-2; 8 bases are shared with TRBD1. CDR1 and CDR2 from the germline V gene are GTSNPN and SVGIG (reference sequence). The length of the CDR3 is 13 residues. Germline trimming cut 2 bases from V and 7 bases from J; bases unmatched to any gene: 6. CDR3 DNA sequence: TGTGCCTGGAGTTCGAGTACAGGGGGTGGCTACACCTTC. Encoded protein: CAWSSSTGGGYTF.

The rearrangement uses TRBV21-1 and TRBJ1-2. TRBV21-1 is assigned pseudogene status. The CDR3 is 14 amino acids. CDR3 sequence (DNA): TGTGCCAGCAGCAAATATGTCGGTATCTATGGCTACACCTTC. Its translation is CASSKYVGIYGYTF.

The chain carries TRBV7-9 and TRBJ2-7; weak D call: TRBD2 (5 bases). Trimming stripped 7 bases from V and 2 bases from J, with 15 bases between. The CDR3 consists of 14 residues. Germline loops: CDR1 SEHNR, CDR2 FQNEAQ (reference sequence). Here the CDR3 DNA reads TGTGCCAGCACCCCCCCCGGGATAACCTACGAGCAGTACTTC. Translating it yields CASTPPGITYEQYF.

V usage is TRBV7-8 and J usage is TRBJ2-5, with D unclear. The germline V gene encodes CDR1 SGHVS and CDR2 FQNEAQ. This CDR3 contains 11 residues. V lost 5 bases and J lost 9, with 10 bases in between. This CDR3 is CASSPGVAQYF. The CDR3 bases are TGTGCCAGCAGCCCAGGTGTGGCCCAGTACTTC.

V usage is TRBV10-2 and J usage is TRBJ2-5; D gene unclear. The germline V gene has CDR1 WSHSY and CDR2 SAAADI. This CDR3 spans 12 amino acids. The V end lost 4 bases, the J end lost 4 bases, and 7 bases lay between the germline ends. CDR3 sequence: CASSGAGETQYF. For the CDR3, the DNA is TGCGCCAGCAGTGGGGCCGGAGAGACCCAGTACTTC.

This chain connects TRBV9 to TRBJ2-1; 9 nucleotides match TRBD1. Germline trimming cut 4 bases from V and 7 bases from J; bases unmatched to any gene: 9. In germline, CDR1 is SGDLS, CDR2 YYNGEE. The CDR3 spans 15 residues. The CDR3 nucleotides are TGTGCCAGCAGCACTCCGGGACAGGGCACGAATGAGCAGTTCTTC. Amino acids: CASSTPGQGTNEQFF.

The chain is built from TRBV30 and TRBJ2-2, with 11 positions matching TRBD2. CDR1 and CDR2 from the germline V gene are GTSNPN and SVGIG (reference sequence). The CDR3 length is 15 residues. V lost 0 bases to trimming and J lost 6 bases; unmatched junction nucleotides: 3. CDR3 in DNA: TGTGCCTGGAGTGTCGGGACTAGCGGTGCCGGGGAGCTGTTTTTT. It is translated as CAWSVGTSGAGELFF.

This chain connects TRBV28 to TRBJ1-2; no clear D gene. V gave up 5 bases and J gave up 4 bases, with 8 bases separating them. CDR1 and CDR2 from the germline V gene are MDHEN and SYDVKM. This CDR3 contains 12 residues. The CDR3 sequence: CASSNAAYGYTF. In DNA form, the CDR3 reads TGTGCCAGCAGTAACGCGGCCTATGGCTACACCTTC.

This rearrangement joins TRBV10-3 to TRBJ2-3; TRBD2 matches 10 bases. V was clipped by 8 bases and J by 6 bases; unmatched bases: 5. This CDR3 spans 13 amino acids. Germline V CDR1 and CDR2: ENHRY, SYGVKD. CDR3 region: CAISLAGADTQYF. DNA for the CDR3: TGTGCCATCTCGCTAGCGGGGGCGGATACGCAGTATTTT.

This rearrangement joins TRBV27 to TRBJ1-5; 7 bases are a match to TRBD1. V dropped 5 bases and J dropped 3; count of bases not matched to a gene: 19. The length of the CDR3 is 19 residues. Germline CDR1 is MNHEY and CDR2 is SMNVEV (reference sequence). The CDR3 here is CASSPSRTGALRVNQPQHF. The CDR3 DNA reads TGTGCCAGCAGTCCCTCAAGGACAGGAGCTCTTAGAGTCAATCAGCCCCAGCATTTT.

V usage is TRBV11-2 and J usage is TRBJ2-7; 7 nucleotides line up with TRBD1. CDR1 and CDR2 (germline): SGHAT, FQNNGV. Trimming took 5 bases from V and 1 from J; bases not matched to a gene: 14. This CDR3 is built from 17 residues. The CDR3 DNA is TGTGCCAGCAGCCCAGCCTTCGGACAGGAGTCTTCCTACGAGCAGTACTTC. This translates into CASSPAFGQESSYEQYF.

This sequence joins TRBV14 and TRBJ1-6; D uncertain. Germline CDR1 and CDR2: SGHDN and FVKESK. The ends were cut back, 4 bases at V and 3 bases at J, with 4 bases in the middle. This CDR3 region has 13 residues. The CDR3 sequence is CASSPGYNSPLHF. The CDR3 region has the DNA TGTGCCAGCAGCCCGGGCTATAATTCACCCCTCCACTTT.

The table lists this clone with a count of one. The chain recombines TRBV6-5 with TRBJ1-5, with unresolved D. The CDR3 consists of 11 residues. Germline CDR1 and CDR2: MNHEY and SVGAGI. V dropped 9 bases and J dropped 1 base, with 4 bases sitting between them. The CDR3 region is CASKSNQPQHF. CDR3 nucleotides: TGTGCCAGTAAAAGCAATCAGCCCCAGCATTTT.

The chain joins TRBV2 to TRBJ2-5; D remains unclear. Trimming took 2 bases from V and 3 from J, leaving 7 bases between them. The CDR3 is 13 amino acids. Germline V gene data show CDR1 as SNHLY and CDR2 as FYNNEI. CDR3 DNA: TGTGCCAGCAGTGAATTCGAGGAAGAGACCCAGTACTTC. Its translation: CASSEFEEETQYF.

The CDR3 DNA sequence: TGCGCCAGCAGCTCCGGGACAGGGTTTGGAAACACCATATATTTT. Amino acids: CASSSGTGFGNTIYF. The chain uses TRBV5-1 and TRBJ1-3, with 9 bases that match TRBD1. Per germline, CDR1 SGHRS and CDR2 YFSETQ. CDR3 length equals 15 residues. J gave up 3 bases and V 3 bases, and 4 bases lay outside the gene matches.

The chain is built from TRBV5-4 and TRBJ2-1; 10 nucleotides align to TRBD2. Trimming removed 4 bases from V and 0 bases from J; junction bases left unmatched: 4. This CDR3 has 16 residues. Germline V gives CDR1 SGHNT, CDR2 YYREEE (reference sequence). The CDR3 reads CASSLSSGSSYNEQFF. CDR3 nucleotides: TGTGCCAGCAGCCTTTCTAGCGGGAGCTCCTACAATGAGCAGTTCTTC.

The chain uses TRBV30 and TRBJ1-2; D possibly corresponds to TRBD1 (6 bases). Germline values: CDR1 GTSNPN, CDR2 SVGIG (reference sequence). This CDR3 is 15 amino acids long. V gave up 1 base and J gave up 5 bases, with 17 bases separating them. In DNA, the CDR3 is TGTGCCTGGAGTGCCCTTGGGGGCAGTCTATATGGCTACACCTTC. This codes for CAWSALGGSLYGYTF.

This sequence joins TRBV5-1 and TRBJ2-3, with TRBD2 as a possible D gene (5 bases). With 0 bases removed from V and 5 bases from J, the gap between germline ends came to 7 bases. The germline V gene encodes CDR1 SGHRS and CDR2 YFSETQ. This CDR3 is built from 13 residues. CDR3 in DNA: TGCGCCAGCAGCTTGGCGGGGTTAGATACGCAGTATTTT. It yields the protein CASSLAGLDTQYF.

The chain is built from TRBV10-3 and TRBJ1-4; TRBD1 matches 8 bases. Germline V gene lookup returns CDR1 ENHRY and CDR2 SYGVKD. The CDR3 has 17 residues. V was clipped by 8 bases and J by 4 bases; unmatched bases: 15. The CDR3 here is CAIGETGEYPYNEKLFF. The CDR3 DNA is TGTGCCATCGGAGAGACAGGGGAATACCCTTATAATGAAAAACTGTTTTTT.

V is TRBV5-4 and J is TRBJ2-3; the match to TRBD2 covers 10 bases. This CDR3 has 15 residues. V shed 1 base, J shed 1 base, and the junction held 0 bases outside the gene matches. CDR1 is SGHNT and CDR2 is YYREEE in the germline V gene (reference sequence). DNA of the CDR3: TGTGCCAGCAGCTTGACTAGCGGGGGCACAGATACGCAGTATTTT. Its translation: CASSLTSGGTDTQYF. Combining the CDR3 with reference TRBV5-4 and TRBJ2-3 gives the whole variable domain ETGVTQSPTHLIKTRGQQVTLRCSSQSGHNTVSWYQQALGQGPQFIFQYYREEENGRGNFPPRFSGLQFPNYSSELNVNALELDDSALYLCASSLTSGGTDTQYFGPGTRLTVL.